Presented here are 11 T cell receptor beta chains from one specimen sequenced in a study of cytomegalovirus exposure and HLA in healthy donors. Sequencing used immunoSEQ multiplex PCR; TCRdb keeps in-frame clones, though not all of them. Among some 170,000 clones, approximately 89% were seen once, and the ten largest hold 4.2%. Sequenced sample: PBMCs. The receptors shown here come from a man aged 18 to 29 in good health and CMV-seropositive.

This clone was found a few times. The chain employs TRBV2 and TRBJ1-5; D is undetermined. The CDR3 runs to 14 residues. Trimming cost V 5 bases and J 0 bases, with 8 bases left between them. The germline gives CDR1 SNHLY, CDR2 FYNNEI. This CDR3 is CASSRTDSNQPQHF. Written as DNA, the CDR3 is TGTGCCAGCAGTAGAACTGATAGCAATCAGCCCCAGCATTTT.

The CDR3 DNA is TGTGCCAGCAAGCGGGGGTCTAGCGGGAGGTCAATGTTCTCCTACAATGAGCAGTTCTTC. Translating it yields CASKRGSSGRSMFSYNEQFF. The chain recombines TRBV2 with TRBJ2-1, with 11 nucleotides matching TRBD2. Losses at the gene ends were 7 bases for V and 0 bases for J; bases not matched to a gene: 17. Per the germline V gene, CDR1 is SNHLY and CDR2 is FYNNEI. The CDR3 spans 20 residues.

The rearrangement uses TRBV5-6 and TRBJ2-7; D ambiguous. Germline V gene data show CDR1 as SGHDT and CDR2 as YYEEEE. V was cut by 1 base and J by 3 bases, with 17 bases left in between. There are 16 residues in the CDR3. CDR3 nucleotide sequence: TGTGCCAGCAGCTTGCGGGTGTTTCCTAATTTCTACGAGCAGTACTTC. It yields the protein CASSLRVFPNFYEQYF.

The V call is TRBV18, the J call TRBJ2-7; perhaps TRBD1 as D (6 bases). Deletions cut 3 bases from V and 2 bases from J, with 20 bases between. The length of the CDR3 is 17 residues. Germline CDR1 KGHSH, CDR2 LQKENI. Written as DNA, the CDR3 is TGTGCCAGCTCACCCGGGCCGCGGACAGCGACAACCTACGAGCAGTACTTC. Protein sequence: CASSPGPRTATTYEQYF.

The rearrangement joins TRBV7-2 to TRBJ2-7, with 9 bases lining up with TRBD2. CDR1 is SGHTA, CDR2 FQGNSA, per germline. Unmatched junction bases numbered 11, after V lost 7 bases and J lost 7 bases. The CDR3 length is 14 residues. CDR3 in amino acids: CASTPFSGSREQYF. For the CDR3, the DNA is TGTGCCAGCACCCCGTTTAGCGGGAGTAGGGAGCAGTACTTC. Complete variable domain (other parts from reference TRBV7-2 and TRBJ2-7): GAGVSQSPSNKVTEKGKDVELRCDPISGHTALYWYRQSLGQGLEFLIYFQGNSAPDKSGLPSDRFSAERTGGSVSTLTIQRTQQEDSAVYLCASTPFSGSREQYFGPGTRLTVT.

The chain employs TRBV28 and TRBJ1-4; TRBD1 matches at 8 bases. After removal of 2 bases from V and 7 bases from J, the junction contained 3 bases not matched to a gene. Germline V gene data show CDR1 as MDHEN and CDR2 as SYDVKM. The CDR3 is 14 amino acids. This CDR3 is CASSLQGASEKLFF. The CDR3 DNA reads as TGTGCCAGCAGTTTACAGGGGGCAAGTGAAAAACTGTTTTTT.

This clone occurred once. The V call is TRBV11-3, the J call TRBJ2-5, with TRBD2 matching over 8 bases. This CDR3 contains 14 residues. Germline loops: CDR1 SGHNT, CDR2 YENEEA. The V segment lost 2 bases and the J segment 2 bases; nucleotides outside the gene matches: 1. CDR3 sequence: CASSLLAGQETQYF. In DNA, the CDR3 is TGTGCCAGCAGCTTACTAGCGGGTCAAGAGACCCAGTACTTC.

V usage is TRBV9 and J usage is TRBJ2-2; TRBD1 is a possible D gene (6 bases). The CDR3 runs 17 residues. The V end lost 0 bases, the J end lost 4 bases, and 16 bases lay between the germline ends. Looked up from germline, CDR1 is SGDLS and CDR2 is YYNGEE. The CDR3 sequence: CASSVGGGPRSTGELFF. The CDR3 nucleotides read TGTGCCAGCAGCGTAGGAGGGGGACCTCGGTCCACCGGGGAGCTGTTTTTT.

The V call is TRBV27, the J call TRBJ2-1, with 8 bases identical to TRBD2. The CDR3 spans 15 residues. In germline, CDR1 is MNHEY, CDR2 SMNVEV (reference sequence). V lost 5 bases to trimming and J lost 3 bases; unmatched junction nucleotides: 6. The CDR3 region is CASSTRTSNYNEQFF. The CDR3 DNA reads TGTGCCAGCAGTACTCGGACTAGCAACTACAATGAGCAGTTCTTC.

V and J are TRBV20-1 and TRBJ1-2; possible D gene TRBD1, 5 bases. Germline V gene sequence: CDR1 DFQATT, CDR2 SNEGSKA (reference sequence). Deletions cut 4 bases from V and 2 bases from J, with 5 bases between. This CDR3 has 11 residues. Here the CDR3 DNA reads TGCAGTGCTACAGGGAACTATGGCTACACCTTC. This gives the protein CSATGNYGYTF.

The V gene is TRBV4-1, the J gene TRBJ2-3; 13 bases are shared with TRBD2. This CDR3 contains 16 residues. The germline V gene encodes CDR1 MGHRA and CDR2 YSYEKL. V shed 4 bases and J 4 bases; nucleotides not matched to a gene: 5. The CDR3 nucleotides are TGCGCCAGCAGCCCCACTAGCGGGAGGGTTGCAGATACGCAGTATTTT. Its translation: CASSPTSGRVADTQYF.